This is a list of T cell receptor beta chains from one sample in a study of CD8 T cells in Susac syndrome. TCRdb processed the immunoSEQ multiplex PCR reads anew with MiXCR; each CDR3 protein has one entry. Among 95,000 to 150,000 distinct CDR3 sequences listed, approximately 96% were seen once. The source material was CD4+ T cells from PBMCs. The receptors derive from a human donor with Susac syndrome. CDR3s include the opening cysteine and the closing phenylalanine or tryptophan. Each record gives: D gene, V gene, clone size, J gene, CDR3 protein, CDR3 DNA. The D gene is left open where the match is weak. The size of a clone is reported for some rows only, either as once, few or many, or as a class for expanded clones.

d_gene: -; v_gene: TRBV12-3/TRBV12-4; abundance: -; j_gene: TRBJ2-5; CDR3aa: CASSSSPGAQYF; CDR3nt: TGTGCCAGCAGTTCATCTCCCGGGGCCCAGTACTTC
d_gene: TRBD1; v_gene: TRBV5-6; abundance: -; j_gene: TRBJ1-5; CDR3aa: CASSLAGGRGQGQPQHF; CDR3nt: TGTGCCAGCAGCTTGGCCGGGGGCAGGGGGCAAGGACAGCCCCAGCATTTT
d_gene: -; v_gene: TRBV3-1; abundance: -; j_gene: TRBJ2-7; CDR3aa: CASSQGLGGGYEQYF; CDR3nt: TGTGCCAGCAGCCAAGGTCTAGGGGGGGGCTACGAGCAGTACTTC
d_gene: -; v_gene: TRBV12-3/TRBV12-4; abundance: -; j_gene: TRBJ1-1; CDR3aa: CASSPRANTEAFF; CDR3nt: TGTGCCAGCAGTCCCCGGGCGAACACTGAAGCTTTCTTT
d_gene: TRBD1; v_gene: TRBV2; abundance: -; j_gene: TRBJ1-1; CDR3aa: CGTNRGRGSEAFF; CDR3nt: TGTGGTACCAACAGGGGGAGGGGGTCTGAAGCTTTCTTT
d_gene: -; v_gene: TRBV11-1; abundance: -; j_gene: TRBJ2-7; CDR3aa: CASSLQILYEQYF; CDR3nt: TGTGCCAGCAGCTTACAGATACTCTACGAGCAGTACTTC
d_gene: TRBD2; v_gene: TRBV20-1; abundance: -; j_gene: TRBJ2-7; CDR3aa: CSAPRTSASYEQYF; CDR3nt: TGCAGTGCTCCTCGGACTAGCGCTAGCTACGAGCAGTACTTC
d_gene: -; v_gene: TRBV30; abundance: once; j_gene: TRBJ2-7; CDR3aa: CAWSTVPFYEQYF; CDR3nt: TGTGCCTGGAGTACAGTCCCATTCTACGAGCAGTACTTC
d_gene: -; v_gene: TRBV5-1; abundance: -; j_gene: TRBJ2-7; CDR3aa: CASSLVSSNYEQYF; CDR3nt: TGCGCCAGCAGCTTGGTCAGCTCCAACTACGAGCAGTACTTC
d_gene: -; v_gene: TRBV5-1; abundance: few; j_gene: TRBJ2-1; CDR3aa: CASSLARDTARDEQFF; CDR3nt: TGCGCCAGCAGCCTAGCCCGGGACACCGCTAGGGATGAGCAGTTCTTC
d_gene: -; v_gene: TRBV6-5; abundance: -; j_gene: TRBJ2-7; CDR3aa: CASSSTTYSYEQYF; CDR3nt: TGTGCCAGCAGTTCGACAACCTACTCCTACGAGCAGTACTTC
d_gene: -; v_gene: TRBV3-1; abundance: -; j_gene: TRBJ2-3; CDR3aa: CASSQIPDTQYF; CDR3nt: TGTGCCAGCAGCCAGATACCAGATACGCAGTATTTT
d_gene: -; v_gene: TRBV12-3/TRBV12-4; abundance: -; j_gene: TRBJ2-5; CDR3aa: CASSFDGRQGETQYF; CDR3nt: TGTGCCAGCAGTTTCGACGGTCGGCAGGGTGAGACCCAGTACTTC
d_gene: TRBD1; v_gene: TRBV5-1; abundance: -; j_gene: TRBJ2-5; CDR3aa: CASSLGQGAETQYF; CDR3nt: TGCGCCAGCAGCTTGGGGCAGGGGGCTGAGACCCAGTACTTC
d_gene: -; v_gene: TRBV30; abundance: -; j_gene: TRBJ1-1; CDR3aa: CAWAKRQVGEAFF; CDR3nt: TGTGCCTGGGCTAAGCGACAGGTGGGGGAAGCTTTCTTT
d_gene: -; v_gene: TRBV7-6; abundance: -; j_gene: TRBJ2-6; CDR3aa: CALGGDSGANVLTF; CDR3nt: TGTGCCTTAGGGGGGGACTCTGGGGCCAACGTCCTGACTTTC
d_gene: -; v_gene: TRBV30; abundance: once; j_gene: TRBJ2-7; CDR3aa: CAWSQEVQRREQYF; CDR3nt: TGTGCCTGGAGCCAGGAGGTACAGCGGAGGGAGCAGTACTTC
d_gene: TRBD1; v_gene: TRBV5-4; abundance: -; j_gene: TRBJ2-2; CDR3aa: CASSPVPGQGSGSGELFF; CDR3nt: TGTGCCAGCAGCCCTGTCCCGGGACAGGGATCGGGGTCCGGGGAGCTGTTTTTT
d_gene: -; v_gene: TRBV5-4; abundance: -; j_gene: TRBJ2-7; CDR3aa: CASSLRDRYEQYF; CDR3nt: TGTGCCAGCAGCCTGCGGGACCGCTACGAGCAGTACTTC
d_gene: TRBD1; v_gene: TRBV9; abundance: -; j_gene: TRBJ2-7; CDR3aa: CASGPGQAAYEQYF; CDR3nt: TGTGCCAGCGGCCCGGGACAGGCAGCCTACGAGCAGTACTTC
d_gene: -; v_gene: TRBV12-3/TRBV12-4; abundance: -; j_gene: TRBJ2-2; CDR3aa: CASSPQGTIGELFF; CDR3nt: TGTGCCAGCAGCCCCCAGGGAACGATCGGGGAGCTGTTTTTT
d_gene: TRBD2; v_gene: TRBV4-1; abundance: -; j_gene: TRBJ2-2; CDR3aa: CASSQEWASGRAGTGELFF; CDR3nt: TGCGCCAGCAGCCAAGAATGGGCTAGCGGGAGGGCCGGCACCGGGGAGCTGTTTTTT
d_gene: -; v_gene: TRBV3-1; abundance: -; j_gene: TRBJ1-1; CDR3aa: CASSPGPMNTEAFF; CDR3nt: TGTGCCAGCAGCCCCGGCCCCATGAACACTGAAGCTTTCTTT
d_gene: -; v_gene: TRBV3-1; abundance: -; j_gene: TRBJ2-6; CDR3aa: CASSLTLNLWANVLTF; CDR3nt: TGTGCCAGCAGCCTCACACTGAACCTCTGGGCCAACGTCCTGACTTTC
d_gene: TRBD1; v_gene: TRBV7-9; abundance: once; j_gene: TRBJ2-5; CDR3aa: CASSLDGTAQETQYF; CDR3nt: TGTGCCAGCAGCTTAGATGGGACAGCACAAGAGACCCAGTACTTC
d_gene: TRBD2; v_gene: TRBV29-1; abundance: once; j_gene: TRBJ2-7; CDR3aa: CSVISGSEQYF; CDR3nt: TGCAGCGTCATTAGCGGGAGCGAGCAGTACTTC
d_gene: -; v_gene: TRBV20-1; abundance: -; j_gene: TRBJ1-1; CDR3aa: CSASPLRGDTEAFF; CDR3nt: TGCAGTGCTAGTCCTTTACGTGGGGACACTGAAGCTTTCTTT
d_gene: TRBD2; v_gene: TRBV20-1; abundance: -; j_gene: TRBJ2-3; CDR3aa: CSARDASGTSGTDTQYF; CDR3nt: TGCAGTGCTAGAGATGCTTCCGGGACTAGCGGGACAGATACGCAGTATTTT
d_gene: -; v_gene: TRBV30; abundance: -; j_gene: TRBJ1-1; CDR3aa: CAWSVPGGPNTEAFF; CDR3nt: TGTGCCTGGAGTGTACCTGGCGGACCGAACACTGAAGCTTTCTTT
d_gene: TRBD1; v_gene: TRBV24-1; abundance: once; j_gene: TRBJ2-7; CDR3aa: CATSDQLPGQDIPNLYEQYF; CDR3nt: TGTGCCACCAGTGACCAACTCCCGGGACAGGACATACCCAACCTCTACGAGCAGTACTTC
d_gene: -; v_gene: TRBV4-2; abundance: -; j_gene: TRBJ1-1; CDR3aa: CASSQFTGPGENTEAFF; CDR3nt: TGTGCCAGCAGCCAGTTCACAGGGCCTGGCGAAAACACTGAAGCTTTCTTT
d_gene: -; v_gene: TRBV6-6; abundance: -; j_gene: TRBJ2-7; CDR3aa: CASSPGGSGAYEQYF; CDR3nt: TGTGCCAGCAGCCCTGGAGGTTCAGGGGCCTACGAGCAGTACTTC
d_gene: -; v_gene: TRBV11-3; abundance: -; j_gene: TRBJ2-5; CDR3aa: CASSSAGTQYF; CDR3nt: TGTGCCAGCAGCTCCGCCGGGACCCAGTACTTC
d_gene: -; v_gene: TRBV4-2; abundance: -; j_gene: TRBJ2-3; CDR3aa: CASTNTGAADTQYF; CDR3nt: TGTGCCAGCACCAACACGGGGGCCGCAGATACGCAGTATTTT
d_gene: -; v_gene: TRBV7-9; abundance: -; j_gene: TRBJ2-4; CDR3aa: CASSSRQKGGGLDIQYF; CDR3nt: TGTGCCAGCAGCTCCCGGCAAAAGGGTGGGGGATTGGACATTCAGTACTTC
d_gene: -; v_gene: TRBV12-3/TRBV12-4; abundance: -; j_gene: TRBJ2-1; CDR3aa: CASVTAYNEQFF; CDR3nt: TGTGCCAGCGTTACGGCCTACAATGAGCAGTTCTTC
d_gene: -; v_gene: TRBV27; abundance: -; j_gene: TRBJ2-2; CDR3aa: CASSLRGTQDYTGELFF; CDR3nt: TGTGCCAGCAGTTTACGGGGGACACAAGATTACACCGGGGAGCTGTTTTTT
d_gene: -; v_gene: TRBV20-1; abundance: -; j_gene: TRBJ2-1; CDR3aa: CSAGGPAKSSYNEQFF; CDR3nt: TGCAGTGCCGGTGGACCGGCCAAGAGCTCCTACAATGAGCAGTTCTTC
d_gene: TRBD1; v_gene: TRBV15; abundance: -; j_gene: TRBJ1-5; CDR3aa: CATGQGNNQPQHF; CDR3nt: TGTGCCACCGGACAGGGGAACAATCAGCCCCAGCATTTT
d_gene: TRBD1; v_gene: TRBV20-1; abundance: -; j_gene: TRBJ2-7; CDR3aa: CSAPGTGVSYEQYF; CDR3nt: TGCAGTGCTCCAGGGACAGGGGTGTCCTACGAGCAGTACTTC
d_gene: -; v_gene: TRBV3-1; abundance: -; j_gene: TRBJ1-4; CDR3aa: CASSQDRASGEKLFF; CDR3nt: TGTGCCAGCAGCCAAGATAGGGCTTCGGGTGAAAAACTGTTTTTT
d_gene: -; v_gene: TRBV5-1; abundance: -; j_gene: TRBJ2-7; CDR3aa: CASSLGFGDEQYF; CDR3nt: TGCGCCAGCAGCTTGGGTTTCGGAGACGAGCAGTACTTC
d_gene: TRBD2; v_gene: TRBV29-1; abundance: -; j_gene: TRBJ2-6; CDR3aa: CSVSGTGSGANVLTF; CDR3nt: TGCAGCGTTAGCGGGACGGGCTCTGGGGCCAACGTCCTGACTTTC
d_gene: -; v_gene: TRBV2; abundance: -; j_gene: TRBJ2-1; CDR3aa: CASGQGAMSSYNEQFF; CDR3nt: TGTGCCTCGGGACAAGGGGCCATGAGCTCCTACAATGAGCAGTTCTTC
d_gene: TRBD2; v_gene: TRBV7-2; abundance: -; j_gene: TRBJ2-7; CDR3aa: CASSLVAGTSSYEQYF; CDR3nt: TGTGCCAGCAGCTTAGTCGCCGGGACTAGCTCCTACGAGCAGTACTTC
d_gene: TRBD1; v_gene: TRBV29-1; abundance: -; j_gene: TRBJ2-1; CDR3aa: CSINRAGGGNEQFF; CDR3nt: TGCAGCATTAACCGGGCAGGGGGCGGGAATGAGCAGTTCTTC
d_gene: -; v_gene: TRBV4-3; abundance: -; j_gene: TRBJ1-5; CDR3aa: CASSPDGRQPQHF; CDR3nt: TGCGCCAGCAGCCCAGACGGCCGACAGCCCCAGCATTTT
d_gene: -; v_gene: TRBV11-1; abundance: -; j_gene: TRBJ2-7; CDR3aa: CASSLRQVSSYEQYF; CDR3nt: TGTGCCAGCAGCCTCCGACAGGTCAGCTCCTACGAGCAGTACTTC
d_gene: -; v_gene: TRBV20-1; abundance: -; j_gene: TRBJ2-7; CDR3aa: CSARVPGSYEQYF; CDR3nt: TGCAGTGCTAGAGTTCCGGGGAGTTACGAGCAGTACTTC
d_gene: -; v_gene: TRBV3-1; abundance: -; j_gene: TRBJ1-2; CDR3aa: CASSLEGANYGYTF; CDR3nt: TGTGCCAGCAGCCTGGAGGGAGCTAACTATGGCTACACCTTC
d_gene: -; v_gene: TRBV24-1; abundance: -; j_gene: TRBJ2-1; CDR3aa: CATSDSRIDEQFF; CDR3nt: TGTGCCACCAGTGATTCTAGGATAGATGAGCAGTTCTTC
d_gene: -; v_gene: TRBV20-1; abundance: -; j_gene: TRBJ2-6; CDR3aa: CSASSLGQPGANVLTF; CDR3nt: TGCAGTGCTAGTAGCCTCGGACAACCTGGGGCCAACGTCCTGACTTTC
d_gene: -; v_gene: TRBV29-1; abundance: -; j_gene: TRBJ2-3; CDR3aa: CSVEGGKRTDTQYF; CDR3nt: TGCAGCGTTGAAGGGGGGAAAAGGACAGATACGCAGTATTTT